The present T cell receptor beta chain was sequenced within a study of CD8+CD57+ T cells in acquired aplastic anemia. On the study more broadly: Each DNA sample taken from sorted CD4+ and CD8+ cells came to around 2.9 ug on average. Mean read depth for CD4+ cells from healthy donors was approximately 10 million.

Germline CDR1 SGHTA, CDR2 FQGTGA. There are 15 residues in the CDR3. Trimming at V came to 3 bases and at J to 2 bases, leaving 5 bases not matched to a gene. Concerning this clonotype itself: The antigen remains undetermined.

Study results and limitations: CD8+ Simpson's diversity showed no significant patient-control difference. In common between the patients and the controls were twenty-nine CD8+ CDR3 sequences.

Investigators profiled TCR beta VDJ and CDR3 from genomic DNA template. A single record per CDR3 protein comes from TCRdb applying MiXCR to the reads. This sample has tens of thousands of distinct CDR3 sequences, with 68% found just once. The gene calls are TRBV7-3 and TRBJ2-3; 7 nucleotides match TRBD1. The sample was sorted CD4+, CD8+, or CD8+CD57+ T cells (not recorded which) from PBMCs. This TCR was recovered from a human donor in good health, serving as a control. The CDR3 loop is CASSLEGGNTDTQYF. The CDR3 DNA is TGTGCCAGCAGCTTGGAAGGGGGCAACACAGATACGCAGTATTTT.